This T cell receptor (beta chain) was recovered during a study of T cells in Graves' hyperthyroidism and ophthalmopathy. Amplification yielded TCR beta CDR3 regions, with RNA transcripts as the source. In the first-round RT-PCR of the TCR CDR3, the HTBI primer set was used. TCRdb fed the multiplex PCR reads into MiXCR, producing one record per CDR3 protein. The data hold a few hundred thousand distinct CDR3 sequences, with around 16% observed a single time. Trimming at V came to 2 bases and at J to 0 bases, leaving 8 bases not matched to a gene. This CDR3 comprises 20 residues. Germline lookup yields CDR1 SGDLS and CDR2 YYNGEE.

The sample consisted of blood. The chain has TRBV9 and TRBJ2-6; TRBD2 agrees at 13 bases. The TCR originated in a woman younger than 35 with Graves' hyperthyroidism. As DNA, the CDR3 is TGTGCCAGCAGCGTTCGGACTAGCGGGAGTAAAGGCTCTGGGGCCAACGTCCTGACTTTC. It specifies CASSVRTSGSKGSGANVLTF.